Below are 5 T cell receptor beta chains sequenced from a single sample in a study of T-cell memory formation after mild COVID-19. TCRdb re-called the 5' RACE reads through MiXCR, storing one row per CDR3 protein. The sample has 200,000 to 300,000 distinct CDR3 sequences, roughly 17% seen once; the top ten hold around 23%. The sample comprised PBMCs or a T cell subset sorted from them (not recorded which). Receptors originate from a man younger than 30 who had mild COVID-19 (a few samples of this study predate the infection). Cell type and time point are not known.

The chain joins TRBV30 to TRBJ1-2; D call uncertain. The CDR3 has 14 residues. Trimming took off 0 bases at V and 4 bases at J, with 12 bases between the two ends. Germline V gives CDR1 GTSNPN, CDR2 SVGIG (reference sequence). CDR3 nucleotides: TGTGCCTGGAGTGTACTATCCTTGGGCTATGGCTACACCTTC. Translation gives CAWSVLSLGYGYTF.

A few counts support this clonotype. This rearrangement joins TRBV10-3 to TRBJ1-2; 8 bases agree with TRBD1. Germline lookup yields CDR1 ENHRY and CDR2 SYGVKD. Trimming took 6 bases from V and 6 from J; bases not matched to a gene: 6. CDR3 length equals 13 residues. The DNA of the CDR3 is TGTGCCATCAGGAAGACAGGGGACAATGGCTACACCTTC. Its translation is CAIRKTGDNGYTF.

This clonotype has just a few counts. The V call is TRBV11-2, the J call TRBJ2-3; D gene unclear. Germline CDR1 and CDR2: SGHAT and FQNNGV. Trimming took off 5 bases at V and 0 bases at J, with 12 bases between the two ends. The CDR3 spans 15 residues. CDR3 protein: CASSPTPTSTDTQYF. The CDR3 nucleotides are TGTGCCAGCAGCCCGACCCCGACTAGCACAGATACGCAGTATTTT. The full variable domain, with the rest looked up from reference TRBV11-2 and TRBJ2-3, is EAGVAQSPRYKIIEKRQSVAFWCNPISGHATLYWYQQILGQGPKLLIQFQNNGVVDDSQLPKDRFSAERLKGVDSTLKIQPAKLEDSAVYLCASSPTPTSTDTQYFGPGTRLTVL.

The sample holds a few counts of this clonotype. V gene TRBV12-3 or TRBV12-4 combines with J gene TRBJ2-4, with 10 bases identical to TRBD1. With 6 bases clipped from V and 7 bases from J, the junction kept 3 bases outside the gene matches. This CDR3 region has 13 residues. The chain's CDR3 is CASRTGGANIQYF. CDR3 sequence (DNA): TGTGCCAGCAGGACAGGGGGCGCGAACATTCAGTACTTC.

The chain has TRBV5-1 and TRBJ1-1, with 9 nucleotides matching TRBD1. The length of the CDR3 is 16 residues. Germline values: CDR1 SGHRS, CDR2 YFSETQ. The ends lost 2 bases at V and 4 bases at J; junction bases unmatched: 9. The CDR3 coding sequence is TGCGCCAGCAGCTTTGGACAGGGGAGAGAGGGCACTGAAGCTTTCTTT. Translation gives CASSFGQGREGTEAFF.